This T cell receptor beta chain was sequenced during a study of blood T cells in healthy people across ages. Study-wide points: Higher diversity, along with more naive CD4+ cells, distinguished long-lived donors from aged donors.

A second PCR of about 7 to 11 cycles used a sample-barcoded 5' primer and a J-beta primer mix. TCRdb reanalysed the 5' RACE reads using MiXCR and keeps one entry per CDR3 protein. The sample consists of more than 650,000 distinct CDR3 sequences, 20% to 25% of them appearing once. The length of the CDR3 is 17 residues. CDR1 is MNHNS and CDR2 is SASEGT in the germline V gene. Trimming stripped 4 bases from V and 0 bases from J, with 16 bases between. This clonotype was seen a handful of times. The antigen is not known. The chain recombines TRBV6-1 with TRBJ1-3; tentative D call: TRBD1 (5 bases). Sequencing used blood. This clonotype was obtained from a man between 65 and 80 years old in good health. CDR3 in amino acids: CASSGHRSLISGNTIYF. CDR3 nucleotide sequence: TGTGCCAGCAGTGGCCACAGGAGCCTAATCTCTGGAAACACCATATATTTT.